One sample yielded the 30 T cell receptor beta chains listed below, sequenced in a study of T cell repertoires in cytomegalovirus infection. Each CDR3 protein gets one entry after TCRdb re-called the reads with MiXCR. Of tens of thousands of distinct CDR3 sequences in the sample, around 21% are singletons; the top ten hold 40% to 65%. For these TCRs, the target antigens are not known. Here the sequenced sample was CD8+ T cells from cultured PBMCs, taken from culture after CMV antigen stimulation. All receptors derive from a human donor in good health (CMV status not recorded). Some clones in this sample may be carry-over from other donors' samples.

A word on this clonotype: It may be a read error: a sequence one base away is much more abundant. V usage is TRBV18 and J usage is TRBJ2-7; D possibly corresponds to TRBD2 (5 bases). Germline V gene lookup returns CDR1 KGHSH and CDR2 LQKENI. The CDR3 extends over 14 amino acids. DNA for the CDR3: TGTACCAGCTCATTCTTACGGGACTCCTACGAGCAGTACTTC. Encoded protein: CTSSFLRDSYEQYF.

In its sample, this clonotype was seen a few times. V gene TRBV19 combines with J gene TRBJ1-2; the match to TRBD1 covers 7 bases. Germline loops: CDR1 LNHDA, CDR2 SQIVND (reference sequence). The CDR3 sequence is 13 residues long. With 5 bases clipped from V and 7 bases from J, the junction kept 7 bases outside the gene matches. The CDR3 region is CASSHDRAGGYTF. CDR3 nucleotide sequence: TGTGCCAGTAGTCACGACAGGGCGGGTGGCTACACCTTC.

This clonotype was counted ten times or more. This chain joins TRBV7-2 and TRBJ2-3; D ambiguous. The length of the CDR3 is 15 residues. Trimming cost V 2 bases and J 0 bases, with 9 bases left between them. CDR1 is SGHTA, CDR2 FQGNSA, per germline. This CDR3 is CASSLLYRSTDTQYF. CDR3 nucleotides: TGTGCCAGCAGCTTATTGTACCGGAGCACAGATACGCAGTATTTT.

This clonotype appeared many times. The V and J genes are TRBV12-3 or TRBV12-4 and TRBJ2-2; weak D call: TRBD1 (7 bases). The CDR3 length is 15 residues. Trimming pared 3 bases from V and 4 bases from J, leaving 12 bases between. This chain's CDR3 is CASSFGQGGTGELFF. CDR3 nucleotides: TGTGCCAGCAGTTTCGGTCAGGGGGGCACCGGGGAGCTGTTTTTT.

There are many counts of this clonotype. This chain links TRBV7-2 with TRBJ1-1; D perhaps matches TRBD1 (6 bases). The CDR3 totals 14 residues. In germline, CDR1 is SGHTA, CDR2 FQGNSA. Trimming removed 2 bases from V and 7 bases from J, with 14 bases in between. The CDR3 nucleotides are TGTGCCAGCAGCTTATACGGGACATCCGTTGAAGCTTTCTTT. It yields the protein CASSLYGTSVEAFF.

This clonotype has a count of ten or more. The J gene is TRBJ1-5, the V gene TRBV5-1; D is uncertain. The ends were cut back, 0 bases at V and 2 bases at J, with 6 bases in the middle. The CDR3 is 14 residues long. Germline V CDR1 and CDR2: SGHRS, YFSETQ. The CDR3 here is CASSLVPGNQPQHF. CDR3 sequence (DNA): TGCGCCAGCAGCTTGGTTCCAGGCAATCAGCCCCAGCATTTT.

The rearrangement uses TRBV13 and TRBJ2-1, with 8 bases that match TRBD1. The CDR3 sequence is 15 residues long. CDR1 PRHDT and CDR2 FYEKMQ come from the germline V gene (reference sequence). V lost 2 bases, J lost 4 bases, and 4 bases stayed unmatched. For the CDR3, the DNA is TGTGCCAGCAGCTTACCCAGGGGGCCTTACAATGAGCAGTTCTTC. This gives the protein CASSLPRGPYNEQFF.

This clonotype was recorded at least ten times. V gene TRBV7-2 combines with J gene TRBJ2-1; 12 bases are shared with TRBD2. The CDR3 length is 17 residues. Germline V gene lookup returns CDR1 SGHTA and CDR2 FQGNSA. With 4 bases clipped from V and 9 bases from J, the junction kept 13 bases outside the gene matches. CDR3 bases: TGTGCCAGCAGCTCCCTAGCGGGGGGGATTATAAGTGGTGAGCAGTTCTTC. Amino acid sequence: CASSSLAGGIISGEQFF.

This clonotype turned up a few times. This chain uses TRBV5-6 with TRBJ1-2; unclear D gene. V shed 4 bases and J shed 6 bases, with 16 bases lying between them. The germline CDR1 and CDR2 sequences are SGHDT and YYEEEE. The CDR3 contains 14 residues. The CDR3 coding sequence is TGTGCCAGCAGCCCTCCGGCGAGGGTCGATGGCTACACCTTC. It translates to CASSPPARVDGYTF.

V gene TRBV2 combines with J gene TRBJ2-3; D uncertain. Germline loops: CDR1 SNHLY, CDR2 FYNNEI. The CDR3 is 12 amino acids. The germline V and J ends were trimmed by 8 bases and 2 bases, with 8 bases remaining between them. CDR3 in DNA: TGTGCCAGCCATGCCACCACAGATACGCAGTATTTT. Its translation is CASHATTDTQYF.

This clonotype has a count of ten or more. This rearrangement joins TRBV5-1 to TRBJ2-3; D is ambiguous. The germline V gene has CDR1 SGHRS and CDR2 YFSETQ. Trimming cost V 0 bases and J 0 bases, with 11 bases left between them. The length of the CDR3 is 16 residues. The chain's CDR3 is CASSLAGETSTDTQYF. In DNA, the CDR3 is TGCGCCAGCAGCTTGGCCGGCGAGACTAGCACAGATACGCAGTATTTT.

This sequence joins TRBV4-3 and TRBJ1-1; D unclear. The V gene's germline CDR1 is LGHNA and CDR2 YSLEER. This CDR3 has 13 residues. Trimming cost V 0 bases and J 4 bases, with 6 bases left between them. The chain's CDR3 is CASSQDVGTEAFF. CDR3 in DNA: TGCGCCAGCAGCCAAGATGTTGGCACTGAAGCTTTCTTT.

The rearrangement joins TRBV5-5 to TRBJ1-3, with D tentatively TRBD1 (5 bases). Trimming left V 6 bases short and J 12 bases short, with 13 bases between. This CDR3 has 11 amino acids. Germline loops: CDR1 SGHKS, CDR2 YYEKEE (reference sequence). The CDR3 sequence: CASTGASGIYF. CDR3 DNA sequence: TGTGCCAGCACCGGGGCTAGCGGCATATATTTT.

This clonotype was counted only a few times. This chain connects TRBV6-6 to TRBJ1-2, with 8 bases lining up with TRBD1. Trimming cost V 7 bases and J 3 bases; bases outside gene matches: 7. The CDR3 runs to 14 residues. In germline, CDR1 is MNHNY, CDR2 SVGAGI (reference sequence). CDR3 in DNA: TGTGCCAGCACCCAGCCGGGACAGGACTATGGCTACACCTTC. Amino acid sequence: CASTQPGQDYGYTF.

The chain links TRBV27 to TRBJ2-3; no definite D call. Germline-derived CDR1 and CDR2 are MNHEY and SMNVEV (reference sequence). Trimming shortened V by 7 bases and J by 10 bases, and 18 bases separated the two germline ends. This CDR3 is 13 amino acids long. DNA of the CDR3: TGTGCCAGCATTCCCTCACCCGCCCGTGCGCAGTATTTT. Amino acid sequence: CASIPSPARAQYF.

This clonotype was seen a few times. This chain joins TRBV4-1 and TRBJ2-1, with a possible D match to TRBD2 (5 bases). Germline V gives CDR1 MGHRA, CDR2 YSYEKL. The CDR3 covers 13 residues. Trimming took 5 bases from V and 9 from J, leaving 14 bases between them. The CDR3 here is CASSEDSLFEQFF. CDR3 coding DNA: TGCGCCAGCAGCGAGGACTCCCTCTTTGAGCAGTTCTTC.

About this clonotype: A single base separates this from a much larger clone, so it may be a read error. This chain links TRBV19 with TRBJ2-2; TRBD1 aligns across 9 bases. CDR1 and CDR2 (germline): LNHDA, SQIVND (reference sequence). The CDR3 is made up of 15 amino acids. The CDR3 nucleotides are TGTGCCAGTAGGGGGGACAGGGCGAACACCAGGGAGCTGTTTTTT. This gives the protein CASRGDRANTRELFF.

Many counts were recorded for this clonotype. The chain links TRBV7-9 to TRBJ1-2; D uncertain. V was pared by 2 bases and J by 6 bases, with 7 bases between. This CDR3 region has 12 residues. Germline V CDR1 and CDR2: SEHNR, FQNEAQ (reference sequence). CDR3: CASSLREHGYTF. Written as DNA, the CDR3 is TGTGCCAGCAGCTTAAGGGAGCATGGCTACACCTTC.

This clonotype was recorded a few times. CDR3 sequence reads: CASSLEEGGNTEAFF. The CDR3 DNA follows: TGTGCCAGCAGTTTAGAGGAGGGGGGGAACACTGAAGCTTTCTTT. The chain is built from TRBV6-5 and TRBJ1-1, with D perhaps matching TRBD1 (6 bases). The germline CDR1 and CDR2 sequences are MNHEY and SVGAGI. The CDR3 is 15 residues long. V lost 4 bases and J 1 base, leaving 13 bases between the germline ends.

The CDR3 is CASRRPQGNGELFF. As DNA, the CDR3 is TGTGCCAGCAGACGACCCCAGGGGAACGGGGAGCTGTTTTTT. This chain links TRBV7-9 with TRBJ2-2; tentative D call: TRBD1 (6 bases). V lost 6 bases to trimming and J lost 7 bases, with 15 bases between them. The V gene's germline CDR1 is SEHNR and CDR2 FQNEAQ (reference sequence). The CDR3 runs to 14 residues.

This clonotype was recorded many times. The chain has TRBV20-1 and TRBJ1-3; 9 bases match TRBD1. CDR3 length: 14 amino acids. Germline V gives CDR1 DFQATT, CDR2 SNEGSKA (reference sequence). V shed 5 bases, J shed 1 base, and the junction held 3 bases outside the gene matches. The CDR3 DNA reads TGCAGTGCTCCCGGACAGGGGTCTGGAAACACCATATATTTT. Its protein is CSAPGQGSGNTIYF.

Concerning this clonotype: Possible read error: a much larger clone is one base away. The chain employs TRBV12-3 or TRBV12-4 and TRBJ2-7, with D possibly being TRBD2 (5 bases). The CDR3 is made up of 14 amino acids. The V end was cut by 11 bases, the J end by 3 bases, with 20 bases between. The CDR3 region has the DNA TGTGCCCCCTCCGTGAGGGCTGGGAACTACGAGCAGTACTTC. Protein product: CAPSVRAGNYEQYF.

Worth noting for this clonotype: A much larger clone differs by one base, so this may be a read error. The V and J genes are TRBV12-3 or TRBV12-4 and TRBJ2-7, with D perhaps matching TRBD2 (6 bases). This CDR3 spans 13 amino acids. The V end was cut by 6 bases, the J end by 9 bases, with 18 bases between. The DNA of the CDR3 is TGTGCCAGCAGCCCAGCCTGGGGGGACGGGCAGTACTTC. Translated: CASSPAWGDGQYF.

The rearrangement joins TRBV6-2 or TRBV6-3 to TRBJ1-1, with D tentatively TRBD1 (5 bases). Trimming stripped 0 bases from V and 7 bases from J, with 9 bases between. CDR3 length equals 13 residues. Germline V gene data show CDR1 as MNHEY and CDR2 as SVGEGT. The CDR3 is CASSYSRGNEAFF. The CDR3, as DNA: TGTGCCAGCAGTTACTCGCGGGGGAATGAAGCTTTCTTT.

A remark on this clonotype: An end of the junction does not agree with germline; a read error may underlie this. The chain uses TRBV2 and TRBJ2-5; 10 nucleotides align to TRBD2. This CDR3 has 18 amino acids. Germline CDR1 and CDR2: SNHLY and FYNNEI. This CDR3 is CASSGGLAVALGQGTQYF. CDR3 DNA: TGTGCCAGCAGTGGTGGACTAGCGGTTGCCCTGGGGCAAGGGACCCAGTACTTC.

The CDR3 sequence: CAWSTTDFPANEKLFF. For the CDR3, the DNA is TGTGCCTGGAGTACCACGGACTTTCCCGCTAATGAAAAACTGTTTTTT. The chain has TRBV30 and TRBJ1-4; D not certain. Germline values: CDR1 GTSNPN, CDR2 SVGIG (reference sequence). Trimming took 2 bases from V and 3 from J, leaving 16 bases between them. This CDR3 spans 16 amino acids.

The V gene is TRBV20-1, the J gene TRBJ2-7, with 7 bases identical to TRBD2. Germline-derived CDR1 and CDR2 are DFQATT and SNEGSKA (reference sequence). The CDR3 extends over 15 amino acids. With V trimmed by 0 bases and J by 2 bases, 7 bases remained unmatched. The DNA of the CDR3 is TGCAGTGCTAGAGATGAGGGAGGGCCGACCTACGAGCAGTACTTC. The encoded protein is CSARDEGGPTYEQYF.

The rearrangement links TRBV7-8 to TRBJ2-1, with D possibly matching TRBD1 (5 bases). This CDR3 contains 15 residues. Trimming stripped 9 bases from V and 5 bases from J, with 20 bases between. Germline values: CDR1 SGHVS, CDR2 FQNEAQ. The CDR3 spells CASQSPGVGDNEQFF. As DNA, the CDR3 is TGTGCCAGTCAGTCTCCCGGAGTAGGGGACAATGAGCAGTTCTTC. Supplemented by reference TRBV7-8 and TRBJ2-1, the full variable domain reads GAGVSQSPRYKVAKRGQDVALRCDPISGHVSLFWYQQALGQGPEFLTYFQNEAQLDKSGLPSDRFFAERPEGSVSTLKIQRTQQEDSAVYLCASQSPGVGDNEQFFGPGTRLTVL.

This clonotype was seen many times. J is TRBJ2-1 and V is TRBV7-9; a weak D match, TRBD1 (6 bases). The CDR3 length is 15 residues. Germline-derived CDR1 and CDR2 are SEHNR and FQNEAQ (reference sequence). The ends were cut back, 7 bases at V and 2 bases at J, with 15 bases in the middle. The CDR3 DNA is TGTGCCAGCACCGCGGGCAAGGGGGCCTACAATGAGCAGTTCTTC. It translates to CASTAGKGAYNEQFF. Combining the CDR3 with reference TRBV7-9 and TRBJ2-1 gives the whole variable domain DTGVSQNPRHKITKRGQNVTFRCDPISEHNRLYWYRQTLGQGPEFLTYFQNEAQLEKSRLLSDRFSAERPKGSFSTLEIQRTEQGDSAMYLCASTAGKGAYNEQFFGPGTRLTVL.

The chain joins TRBV20-1 to TRBJ2-7; D is undetermined. CDR3 length: 12 residues. Germline V gene lookup returns CDR1 DFQATT and CDR2 SNEGSKA (reference sequence). Between the trimmed V and J ends, which lost 7 bases and 2 bases, there was a span of 12 bases. CDR3 in DNA: TGCAGTGTCTTGACTGAAGCCTACGAGCAGTACTTC. Translated, it gives CSVLTEAYEQYF.